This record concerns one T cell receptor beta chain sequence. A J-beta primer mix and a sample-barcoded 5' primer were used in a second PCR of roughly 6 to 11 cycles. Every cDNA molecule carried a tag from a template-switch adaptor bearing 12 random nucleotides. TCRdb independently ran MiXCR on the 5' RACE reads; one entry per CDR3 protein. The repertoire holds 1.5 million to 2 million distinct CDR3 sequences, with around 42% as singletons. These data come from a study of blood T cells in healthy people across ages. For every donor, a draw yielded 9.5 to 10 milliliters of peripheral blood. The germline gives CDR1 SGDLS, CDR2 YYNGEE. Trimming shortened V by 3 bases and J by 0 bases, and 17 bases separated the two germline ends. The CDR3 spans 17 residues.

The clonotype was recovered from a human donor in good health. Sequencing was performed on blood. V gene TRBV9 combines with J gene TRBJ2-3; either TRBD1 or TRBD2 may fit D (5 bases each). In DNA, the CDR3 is TGTGCCAGCAGCGCGGCCGTGGGGACCCATAGCACAGATACGCAGTATTTT. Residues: CASSAAVGTHSTDTQYF.